Below, 6 T cell receptor beta chains from the same sample are listed, as sequenced in a study of blood T cells in healthy people across ages. PCR was performed a second time for about 6 to 11 cycles using a sample-barcoded 5' primer and a J-beta primer mix. TCRdb re-analysed the 5' RACE reads in MiXCR, keeping a single row per CDR3 protein. The sample shows fewer than 900,000 distinct CDR3 sequences, roughly 43% of them seen only once. Specimen: blood. These receptors all come from a woman aged 60 to 75 in good health.

The rearrangement joins TRBV7-2 to TRBJ2-5, with 7 bases that match TRBD2. Trimming took 7 bases from V and 4 from J; bases not matched to a gene: 9. CDR1 and CDR2 from the germline V gene are SGHTA and FQGNSA. The length of the CDR3 is 14 residues. The CDR3 is CASNRLALGETQYF. Here the CDR3 DNA reads TGTGCCAGCAACCGACTAGCTCTTGGAGAGACCCAGTACTTC.

This clonotype was seen once. This chain uses TRBV5-6 with TRBJ2-1; D possibly corresponds to TRBD2 (5 bases). The germline V gene has CDR1 SGHDT and CDR2 YYEEEE. The V end lost 2 bases, the J end lost 7 bases, and 10 bases lay between the germline ends. CDR3 size: 13 residues. The CDR3 reads CASSLSSGNEQFF. In DNA form, the CDR3 reads TGTGCCAGCAGCTTATCATCGGGGAATGAGCAGTTCTTC.

There are a few counts of this clonotype. The V gene is TRBV7-2, the J gene TRBJ1-2, with 10 bases matching TRBD1. There are 14 residues in the CDR3. The germline gives CDR1 SGHTA, CDR2 FQGNSA. J was trimmed by 2 bases and V by 4 bases; bases with no gene match: 1. The CDR3 coding sequence is TGTGCCAGCAGCTCGGACAGGGGGAACTATGGCTACACCTTC. Translation gives CASSSDRGNYGYTF.

CDR3 DNA: TGTGCCAGCAGCCCAGAGGGCAATACGCAGTATTTT. Translation gives CASSPEGNTQYF. The V gene is TRBV4-2, the J gene TRBJ2-3; a possible D gene is TRBD2 (5 bases). The V and J ends lost 4 bases and 7 bases respectively, with 9 bases between them. The germline V gene encodes CDR1 LGHNA and CDR2 YNFKEQ. The CDR3 length is 12 residues.

The gene calls are TRBV12-3 or TRBV12-4 and TRBJ1-2; no definite D call. This CDR3 has 14 residues. Trimming stripped 1 base from V and 0 bases from J, with 6 bases between. CDR3 residues: CASSLGPANYGYTF. The CDR3 nucleotides are TGTGCCAGCAGTTTAGGGCCCGCTAACTATGGCTACACCTTC.

The chain combines TRBV9 with TRBJ2-1; weak D call: TRBD2 (6 bases). Trimming took off 2 bases at V and 1 base at J, with 13 bases between the two ends. The CDR3 has 16 amino acids. Germline values: CDR1 SGDLS, CDR2 YYNGEE. This CDR3 is CASSVVGGGSYNEQFF. The CDR3 region has the DNA TGTGCCAGCAGCGTCGTGGGGGGTGGTTCCTACAATGAGCAGTTCTTC.